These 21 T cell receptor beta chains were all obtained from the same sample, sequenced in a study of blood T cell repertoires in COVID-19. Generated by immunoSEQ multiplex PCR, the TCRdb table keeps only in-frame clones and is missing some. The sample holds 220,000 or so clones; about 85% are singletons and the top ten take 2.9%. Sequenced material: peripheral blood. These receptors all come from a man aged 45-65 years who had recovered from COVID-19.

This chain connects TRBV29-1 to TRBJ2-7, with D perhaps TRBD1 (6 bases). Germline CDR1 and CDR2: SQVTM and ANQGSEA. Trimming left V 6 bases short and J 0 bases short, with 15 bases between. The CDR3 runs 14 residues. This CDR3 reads CSVARDTASYEQYF. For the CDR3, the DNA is TGCAGCGTCGCTCGGGACACTGCCTCCTACGAGCAGTACTTC.

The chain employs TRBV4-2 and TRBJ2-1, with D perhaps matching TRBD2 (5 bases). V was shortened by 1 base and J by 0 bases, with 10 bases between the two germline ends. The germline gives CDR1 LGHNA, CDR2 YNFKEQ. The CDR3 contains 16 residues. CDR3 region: CASSQVLANSYNEQFF. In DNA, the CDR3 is TGTGCCAGCAGCCAAGTTTTAGCGAACTCCTACAATGAGCAGTTCTTC.

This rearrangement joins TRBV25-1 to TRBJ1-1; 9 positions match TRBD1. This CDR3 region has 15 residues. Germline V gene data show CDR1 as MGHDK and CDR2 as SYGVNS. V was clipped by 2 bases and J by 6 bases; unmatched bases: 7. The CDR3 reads CASSEGTGRMSEAFF. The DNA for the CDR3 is TGTGCCAGCAGTGAAGGGACAGGGAGGATGTCTGAAGCTTTCTTT.

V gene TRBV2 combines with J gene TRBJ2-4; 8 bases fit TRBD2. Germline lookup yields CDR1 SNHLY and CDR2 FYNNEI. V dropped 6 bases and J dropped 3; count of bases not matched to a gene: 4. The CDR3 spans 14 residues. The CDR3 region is CASSILAVKNIQYF. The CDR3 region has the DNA TGTGCCAGCAGCATACTAGCGGTCAAAAACATTCAGTACTTC. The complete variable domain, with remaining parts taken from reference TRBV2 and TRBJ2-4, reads EPEVTQTPSHQVTQMGQEVILRCVPISNHLYFYWYRQILGQKVEFLVSFYNNEISEKSEIFDDQFSVERPDGSNFTLKIRSTKLEDSAMYFCASSILAVKNIQYFGAGTRLSVL.

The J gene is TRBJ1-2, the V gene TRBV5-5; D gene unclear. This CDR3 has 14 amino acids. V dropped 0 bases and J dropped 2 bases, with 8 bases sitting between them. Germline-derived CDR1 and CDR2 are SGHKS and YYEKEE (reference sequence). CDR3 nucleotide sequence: TGTGCCAGCAGCTTGGGAGCGGGGAACTATGGCTACACCTTC. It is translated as CASSLGAGNYGYTF.

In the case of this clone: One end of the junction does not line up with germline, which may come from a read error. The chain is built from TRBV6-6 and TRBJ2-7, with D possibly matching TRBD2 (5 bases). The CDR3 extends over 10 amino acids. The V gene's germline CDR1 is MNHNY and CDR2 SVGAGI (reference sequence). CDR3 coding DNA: TGTGCCAGCAGTTACCCGGGATTGGCCTTC. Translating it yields CASSYPGLAF.

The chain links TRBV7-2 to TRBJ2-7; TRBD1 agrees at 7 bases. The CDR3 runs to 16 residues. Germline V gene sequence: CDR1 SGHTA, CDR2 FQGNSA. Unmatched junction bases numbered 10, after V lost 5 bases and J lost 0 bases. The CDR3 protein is CASSPTGTAHSYEQYF. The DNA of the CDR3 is TGTGCCAGCAGCCCTACCGGGACAGCACACTCCTACGAGCAGTACTTC.

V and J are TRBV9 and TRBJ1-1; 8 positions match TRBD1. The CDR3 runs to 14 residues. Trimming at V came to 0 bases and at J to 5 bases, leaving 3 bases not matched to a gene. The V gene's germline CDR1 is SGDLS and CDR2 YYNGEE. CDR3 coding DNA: TGTGCCAGCAGCGTAGGGCAGGGGGCAACTGAAGCTTTCTTT. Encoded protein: CASSVGQGATEAFF.

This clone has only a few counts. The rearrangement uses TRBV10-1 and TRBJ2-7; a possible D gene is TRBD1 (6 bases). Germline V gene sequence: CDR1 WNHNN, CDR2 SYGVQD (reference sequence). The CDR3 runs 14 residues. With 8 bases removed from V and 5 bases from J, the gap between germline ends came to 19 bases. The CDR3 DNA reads TGCGCCAGCCCGTCAACTGGACAGCTTCACGAGCAGTACTTC. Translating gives CASPSTGQLHEQYF.

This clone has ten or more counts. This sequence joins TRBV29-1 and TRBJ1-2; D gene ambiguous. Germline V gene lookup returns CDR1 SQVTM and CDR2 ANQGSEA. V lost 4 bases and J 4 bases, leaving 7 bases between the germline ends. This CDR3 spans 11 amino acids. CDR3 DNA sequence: TGCAGCGTTGCTAGCAGCTATGGCTACACCTTC. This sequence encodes CSVASSYGYTF.

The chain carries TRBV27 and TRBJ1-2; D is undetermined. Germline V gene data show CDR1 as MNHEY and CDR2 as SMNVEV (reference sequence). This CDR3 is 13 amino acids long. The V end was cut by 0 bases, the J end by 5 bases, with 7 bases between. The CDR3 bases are TGTGCCAGCAGTTTATCGTTCGGGTATGGCTACACCTTC. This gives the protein CASSLSFGYGYTF.

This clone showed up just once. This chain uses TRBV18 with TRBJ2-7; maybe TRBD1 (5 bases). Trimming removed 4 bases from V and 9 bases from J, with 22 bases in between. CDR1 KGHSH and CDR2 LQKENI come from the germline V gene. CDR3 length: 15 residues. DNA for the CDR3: TGTGCCAGCTCACTGAATGGGGCCCATCTACCGGGGCAGTACTTC. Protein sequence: CASSLNGAHLPGQYF.

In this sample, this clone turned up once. Here the CDR3 reads CASIKYWAGDYEQYF. The CDR3 DNA follows: TGTGCCAGCATTAAGTACTGGGCGGGAGACTACGAGCAGTACTTC. This chain links TRBV28 with TRBJ2-7; TRBD2 agrees at 7 bases. Germline V gives CDR1 MDHEN, CDR2 SYDVKM. V gave up 7 bases and J gave up 3 bases; unmatched junction bases: 12. This CDR3 has 15 amino acids. The full variable domain, in which reference TRBV28 and TRBJ2-7 provide the parts outside the CDR3, is DVKVTQSSRYLVKRTGEKVFLECVQDMDHENMFWYRQDPGLGLRLIYFSYDVKMKEKGDIPEGYSVSREKKERFSLILESASTNQTSMYLCASIKYWAGDYEQYFGPGTRLTVT.

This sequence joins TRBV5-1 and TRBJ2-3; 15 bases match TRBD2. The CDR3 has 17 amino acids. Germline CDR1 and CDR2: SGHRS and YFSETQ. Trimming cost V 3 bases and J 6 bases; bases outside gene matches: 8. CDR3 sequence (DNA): TGCGCCAGCAGCTATTGGGGGACTAGCGGGAGGTCGGATACGCAGTATTTT. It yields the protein CASSYWGTSGRSDTQYF.

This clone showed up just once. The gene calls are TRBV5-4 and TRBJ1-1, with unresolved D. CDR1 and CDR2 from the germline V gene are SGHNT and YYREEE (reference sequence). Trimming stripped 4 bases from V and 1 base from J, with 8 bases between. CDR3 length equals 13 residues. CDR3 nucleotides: TGTGCCAGCAGCCGAGAACCGAACACTGAAGCTTTCTTT. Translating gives CASSREPNTEAFF.

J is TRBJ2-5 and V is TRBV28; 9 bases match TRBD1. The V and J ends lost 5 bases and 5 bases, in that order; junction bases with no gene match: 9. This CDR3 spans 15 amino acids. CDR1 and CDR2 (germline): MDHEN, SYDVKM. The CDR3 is CASSTPGTGPETQYF. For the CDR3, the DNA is TGTGCCAGCAGTACTCCTGGGACAGGGCCTGAGACCCAGTACTTC. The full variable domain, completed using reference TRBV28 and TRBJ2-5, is DVKVTQSSRYLVKRTGEKVFLECVQDMDHENMFWYRQDPGLGLRLIYFSYDVKMKEKGDIPEGYSVSREKKERFSLILESASTNQTSMYLCASSTPGTGPETQYFGPGTRLLVL.

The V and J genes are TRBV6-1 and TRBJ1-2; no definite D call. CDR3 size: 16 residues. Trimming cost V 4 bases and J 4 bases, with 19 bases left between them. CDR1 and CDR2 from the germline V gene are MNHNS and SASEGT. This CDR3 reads CASSGRMGRHVYGYTF. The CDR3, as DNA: TGTGCCAGCAGTGGAAGGATGGGGAGACACGTCTATGGCTACACCTTC.

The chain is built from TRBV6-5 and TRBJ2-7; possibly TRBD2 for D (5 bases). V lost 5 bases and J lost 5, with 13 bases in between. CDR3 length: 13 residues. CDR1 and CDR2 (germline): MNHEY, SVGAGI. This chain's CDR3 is CASSPGIRDEQYF. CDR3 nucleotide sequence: TGTGCCAGCAGTCCGGGGATTCGAGACGAGCAGTACTTC.

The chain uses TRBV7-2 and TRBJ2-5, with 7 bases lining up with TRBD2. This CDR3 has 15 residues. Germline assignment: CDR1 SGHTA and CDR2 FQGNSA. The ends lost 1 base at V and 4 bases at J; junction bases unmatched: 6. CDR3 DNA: TGTGCCAGCAGCTTAGTACTAGCGAGGGGAGAGACCCAGTACTTC. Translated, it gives CASSLVLARGETQYF.

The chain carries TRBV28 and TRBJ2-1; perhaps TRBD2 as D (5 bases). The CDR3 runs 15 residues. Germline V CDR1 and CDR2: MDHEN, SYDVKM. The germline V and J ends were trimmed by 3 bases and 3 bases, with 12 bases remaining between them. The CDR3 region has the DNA TGTGCCAGCAGTTTCCCCCGGGGTGTCTACAATGAGCAGTTCTTC. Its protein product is CASSFPRGVYNEQFF.

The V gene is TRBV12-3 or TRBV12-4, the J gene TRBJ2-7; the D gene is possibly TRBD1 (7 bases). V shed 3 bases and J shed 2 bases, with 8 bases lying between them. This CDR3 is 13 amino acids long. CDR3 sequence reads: CASSFRGAYEQYF. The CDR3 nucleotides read TGTGCCAGCAGTTTCAGGGGGGCCTACGAGCAGTACTTC.